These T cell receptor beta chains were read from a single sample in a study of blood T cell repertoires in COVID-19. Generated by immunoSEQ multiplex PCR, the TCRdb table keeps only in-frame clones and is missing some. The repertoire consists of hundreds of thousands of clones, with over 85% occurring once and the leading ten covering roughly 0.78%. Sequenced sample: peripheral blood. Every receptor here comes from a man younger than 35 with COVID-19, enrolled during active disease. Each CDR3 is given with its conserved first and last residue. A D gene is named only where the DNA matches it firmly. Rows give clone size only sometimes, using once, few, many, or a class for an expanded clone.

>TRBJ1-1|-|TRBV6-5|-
CASSYLPDLRDTEAFF
TGTGCCAGCAGTTACCTTCCAGATCTCCGGGACACTGAAGCTTTCTTT
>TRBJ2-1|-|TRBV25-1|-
CASSQTGSYEQFF
TGTGCCAGCAGTCAAACAGGGAGCTATGAGCAGTTCTTC
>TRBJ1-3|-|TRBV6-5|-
CASSYGVSFSGNTIYF
TGTGCCAGCAGTTACGGAGTATCATTCTCGGGAAACACCATATATTTT
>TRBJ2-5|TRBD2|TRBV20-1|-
CSASMRGGPKTQYF
TGCAGTGCTAGTATGCGGGGGGGCCCCAAGACCCAGTACTTC
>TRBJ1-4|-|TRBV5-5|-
CASSLVAGANEKLFF
TGTGCCAGCAGCTTGGTTGCAGGGGCTAATGAAAAACTGTTTTTT
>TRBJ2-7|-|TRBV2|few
CASSRRGDYEQYF
TGTGCCAGCAGTCGCAGGGGAGACTACGAGCAGTACTTC
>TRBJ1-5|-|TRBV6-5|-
CASSPQGLGNQPQHF
TGTGCCAGCAGCCCCCAGGGCCTGGGCAATCAGCCCCAGCATTTT
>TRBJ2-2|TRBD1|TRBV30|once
CAWTPGTGGAGELFF
TGTGCCTGGACTCCTGGGACAGGGGGCGCCGGGGAGCTGTTTTTT
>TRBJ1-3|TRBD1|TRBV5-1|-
CASSYRQGGTGNTIYF
TGCGCCAGCAGCTACAGACAGGGGGGAACTGGAAACACCATATATTTT
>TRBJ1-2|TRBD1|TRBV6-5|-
CASSYGTGTTDYTF
TGTGCCAGCAGTTATGGGACAGGGACGACCGACTACACCTTC
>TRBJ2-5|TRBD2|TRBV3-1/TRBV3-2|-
CASSQQRGGRETQYF
TGTGCCAGCAGCCAACAGCGGGGGGGCCGGGAGACCCAGTACTTC
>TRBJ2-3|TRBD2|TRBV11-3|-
CASSSGLAGATDTQYF
TGTGCCAGCAGCTCGGGACTAGCGGGGGCCACAGATACGCAGTATTTT
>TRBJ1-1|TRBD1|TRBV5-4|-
CASSLDSWGGTGGSNTEAFF
TGTGCCAGCAGCTTGGACTCCTGGGGCGGAACAGGGGGCTCGAACACTGAAGCTTTCTTT
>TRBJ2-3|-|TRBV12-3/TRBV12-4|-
CASSFSEDTQYF
TGTGCCAGCAGTTTCTCTGAGGATACGCAGTATTTT
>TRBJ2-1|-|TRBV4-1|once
CASSQGPYNEQFF
TGCGCCAGCAGCCAAGGTCCTTACAATGAGCAGTTCTTC
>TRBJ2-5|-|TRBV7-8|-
CASSLYSGESETQYF
TGTGCCAGCAGCCTCTATTCAGGGGAGAGTGAGACCCAGTACTTC
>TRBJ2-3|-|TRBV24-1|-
CATSDPQADTQYF
TGTGCCACCAGTGACCCTCAGGCAGATACGCAGTATTTT
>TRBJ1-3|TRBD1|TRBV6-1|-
CASSDQQGTGNTIYF
TGTGCCAGCAGTGATCAACAGGGGACTGGAAACACCATATATTTT
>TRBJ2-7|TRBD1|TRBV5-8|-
CASSPVGTGYEQYF
TGTGCCAGCAGCCCTGTAGGGACAGGCTACGAGCAGTACTTC
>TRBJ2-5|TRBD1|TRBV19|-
CASSRTGAQETQYF
TGTGCCAGTAGTCGCACAGGGGCCCAAGAGACCCAGTACTTC
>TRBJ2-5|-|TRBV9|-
CASSVGGAQETQYF
TGTGCCAGCAGCGTTGGAGGCGCCCAAGAGACCCAGTACTTC
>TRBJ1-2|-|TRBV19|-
CASSILGADYGYTF
TGTGCCAGTAGTATACTGGGGGCAGACTATGGCTACACCTTC
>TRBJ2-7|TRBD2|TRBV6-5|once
CASSSPGTSGPEQYF
TGTGCCAGCAGTTCTCCTGGGACTAGCGGCCCCGAGCAGTACTTC
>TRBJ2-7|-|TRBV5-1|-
CASSLAGTGHYPYEQYF
TGCGCCAGCAGCTTGGCTGGAACCGGACACTATCCCTACGAGCAGTACTTC
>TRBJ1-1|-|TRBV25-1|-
CATVRGGGTEAFF
TGTGCCACCGTACGTGGGGGGGGAACTGAAGCTTTCTTT
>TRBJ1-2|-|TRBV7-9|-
CASSLARGWYGYTF
TGTGCCAGCAGCTTAGCCCGGGGATGGTATGGCTACACCTTC
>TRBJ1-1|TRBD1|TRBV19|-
CASSDRGSFF
TGTGCCAGTAGTGACAGGGGCTCTTTCTTT
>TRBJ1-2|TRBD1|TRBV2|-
CASRGQVYGYTF
TGTGCCAGCAGAGGACAGGTCTATGGCTACACCTTC
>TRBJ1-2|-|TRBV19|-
CASSIAAGKYDYTF
TGTGCCAGTAGTATAGCTGCAGGGAAATATGACTACACCTTC
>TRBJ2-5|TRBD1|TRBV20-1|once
CSASDRVSYQETQYF
TGCAGTGCCAGTGACAGGGTATCATACCAAGAGACCCAGTACTTC
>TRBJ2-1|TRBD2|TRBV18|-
CASSLGRGLAGLHGAYNEQFF
TGTGCCAGCTCACTCGGACGGGGACTAGCGGGCCTACACGGGGCTTACAATGAGCAGTTCTTC
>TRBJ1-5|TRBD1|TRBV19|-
CASSMFGTGSSGTPQHF
TGTGCCAGTAGTATGTTTGGGACAGGATCTTCTGGGACGCCCCAGCATTTT
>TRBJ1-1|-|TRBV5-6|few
CASSLDRRVNTEAFF
TGTGCCAGCAGCTTGGACAGGAGGGTAAACACTGAAGCTTTCTTT
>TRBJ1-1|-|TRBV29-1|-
CSVGRPETEAFF
TGCAGCGTTGGTCGCCCGGAGACTGAAGCTTTCTTT
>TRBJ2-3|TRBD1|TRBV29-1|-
CSVLITGGDTQYF
TGCAGCGTTCTCATTACAGGGGGCGATACGCAGTATTTT
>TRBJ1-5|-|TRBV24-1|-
CATSPRVGQPQHF
TGTGCCACCAGTCCCAGGGTTGGACAGCCCCAGCATTTT
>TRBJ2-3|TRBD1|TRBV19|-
CASRRRDRGTLSTDTQYF
TGTGCCAGTCGCCGGCGGGACAGGGGGACCCTAAGCACAGATACGCAGTATTTT
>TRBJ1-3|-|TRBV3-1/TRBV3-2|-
CASSLQGAGNTIYF
TGTGCCAGCAGCCTACAGGGAGCTGGAAACACCATATATTTT
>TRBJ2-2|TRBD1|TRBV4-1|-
CASSQYPGTGGTPFTGELFF
TGCGCCAGCAGCCAATACCCCGGGACAGGGGGAACCCCTTTCACCGGGGAGCTGTTTTTT
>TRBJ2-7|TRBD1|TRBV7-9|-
CASSLGTGYEQYF
TGTGCCAGCAGCTTAGGGACAGGGTACGAGCAGTACTTC
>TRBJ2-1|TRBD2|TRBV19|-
CARPIAGGRHEQFF
TGTGCCAGACCAATAGCGGGAGGGCGGCATGAGCAGTTCTTC
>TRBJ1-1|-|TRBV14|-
CASNRVPGEAFF
TGTGCCAGCAATCGGGTGCCGGGTGAAGCTTTCTTT
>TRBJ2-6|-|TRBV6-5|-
CASSRDRSGANVLTF
TGTGCCAGCAGTAGAGACAGATCTGGAGCCAACGTCCTGACTTTC
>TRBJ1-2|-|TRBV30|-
CAGMWASLNYGYTF
TGTGCCGGAATGTGGGCCTCGTTGAACTATGGCTACACCTTC
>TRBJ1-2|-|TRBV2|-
CASSARDRLGGYTF
TGTGCCAGCAGTGCGCGGGACCGGCTAGGAGGCTACACCTTC
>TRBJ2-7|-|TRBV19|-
CASSNLYEQYF
TGTGCCAGTAGTAATCTATACGAGCAGTACTTC
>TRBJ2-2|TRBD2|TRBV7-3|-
CASSLHLTSGNTGELFF
TGTGCCAGCAGCTTACATCTGACTAGCGGGAACACCGGGGAGCTGTTTTTT
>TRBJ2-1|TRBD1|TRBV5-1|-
CASSQWTGEVGEQFF
TGCGCCAGCAGCCAGTGGACAGGGGAGGTGGGTGAGCAGTTCTTC
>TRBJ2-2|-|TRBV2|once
CASSGQAAETGELFF
TGTGCCAGCAGTGGGCAAGCAGCGGAAACCGGGGAGCTGTTTTTT
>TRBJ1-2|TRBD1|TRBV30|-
CACRAGGGYGYTF
TGTGCCTGCAGGGCAGGGGGCGGCTATGGCTACACCTTC